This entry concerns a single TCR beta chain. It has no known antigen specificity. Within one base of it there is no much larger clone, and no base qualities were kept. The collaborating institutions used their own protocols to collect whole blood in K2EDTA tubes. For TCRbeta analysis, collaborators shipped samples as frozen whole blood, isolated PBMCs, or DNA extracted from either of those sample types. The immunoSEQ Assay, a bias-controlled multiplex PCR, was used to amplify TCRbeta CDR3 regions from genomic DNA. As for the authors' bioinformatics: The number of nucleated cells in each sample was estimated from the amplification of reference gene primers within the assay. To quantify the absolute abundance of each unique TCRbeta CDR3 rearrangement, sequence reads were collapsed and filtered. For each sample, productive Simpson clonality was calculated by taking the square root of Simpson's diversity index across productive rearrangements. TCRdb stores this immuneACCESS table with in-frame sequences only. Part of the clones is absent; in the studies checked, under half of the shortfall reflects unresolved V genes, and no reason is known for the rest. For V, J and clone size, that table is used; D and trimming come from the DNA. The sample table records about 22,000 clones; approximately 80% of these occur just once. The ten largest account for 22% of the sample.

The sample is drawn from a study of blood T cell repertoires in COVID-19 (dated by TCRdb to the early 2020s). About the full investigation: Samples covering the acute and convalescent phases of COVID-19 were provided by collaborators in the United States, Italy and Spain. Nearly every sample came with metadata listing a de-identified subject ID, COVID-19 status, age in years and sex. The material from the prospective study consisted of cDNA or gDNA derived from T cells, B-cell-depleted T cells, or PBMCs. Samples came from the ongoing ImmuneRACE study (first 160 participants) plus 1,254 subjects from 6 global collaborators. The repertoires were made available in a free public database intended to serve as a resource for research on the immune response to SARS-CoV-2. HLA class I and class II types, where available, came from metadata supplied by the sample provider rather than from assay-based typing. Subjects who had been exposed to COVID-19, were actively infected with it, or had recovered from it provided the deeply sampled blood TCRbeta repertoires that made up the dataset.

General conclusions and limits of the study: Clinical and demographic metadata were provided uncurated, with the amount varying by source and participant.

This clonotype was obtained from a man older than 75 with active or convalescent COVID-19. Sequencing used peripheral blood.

At the DNA level, the sequence is TGTGCCAGCAGCCCCCAGGGTTTCACTGAAGCTTTCTTT. It translates as CASSPQGFTEAFF. The chain uses TRBV7-8 and TRBJ1-1; TRBD1 is perhaps the D gene, given 5 matching bases. V loses 5 bases of germline sequence and J loses 4 bases, and the interval between the two ends is 11 bases. The CDR3, from cysteine to phenylalanine, totals 13 residues. Only CDR3 DNA remains: 39 bases, in frame from the first base. The germline V gene provides CDR1 SGHVS and CDR2 FQNEAQ.